This TCR beta chain was captured in a study of cytomegalovirus exposure and HLA in healthy donors. Study-level findings and limits: It was in a later analysis that TCR association rates were seen to vary by HLA locus, highest for DRB1 and lowest for HLA-C.

A remark on this clone: Its antigen is currently unknown.

PCR involved 60 Vbeta and 13 Jbeta primers. Assay: immunoSEQ multiplex PCR; the TCRdb copy retains only in-frame clones and omits some. This sample has approximately 140,000 clones; roughly four fifths occur once, and the top ten carry 8.8%. This CDR3 comprises 16 residues. The V and J ends lost 3 bases and 0 bases respectively, with 12 bases between them. CDR1 and CDR2 (germline): MDHEN, SYDVKM. The sequenced sample was PBMCs. This chain joins TRBV28 and TRBJ1-5; D remains unclear. This clonotype was obtained from a woman aged 45 to 65 in good health and CMV-seropositive. CDR3 in amino acids: CASSLAYGLSNQPQHF. Written as DNA, the CDR3 is TGTGCCAGCAGTTTGGCGTATGGGCTTAGCAATCAGCCCCAGCATTTT.